The clone carrying this T cell receptor beta chain has just one count. This specimen comes from a study of CD8 T cells in Susac syndrome. The RNA input was 0.5 to 1 ug, and it was reverse transcribed with random hexamers. An immunoSEQ multiplex PCR generated amplified TCR beta CDR3 products spanning 54 Vbeta and 13 Jbeta. TCRdb reanalysed the immunoSEQ multiplex PCR reads using MiXCR and keeps one entry per CDR3 protein. The table includes some 100,000 distinct CDR3 sequences, about 95% detected once. Sequencing targeted TCR beta in blood CD8+ and CD4+ T cells. As controls, healthy donors matched for age and sex were used. Negative isolation yielded CD4+ and CD8+ T cells, and FACS enriched TEMRA cells. The receptor comes from a human donor in good health. The sequencing input was CD4+ T cells from PBMCs.

CDR3 amino acids: CASVPGGNQPQHF. The CDR3 region has the DNA TGTGCCAGCGTGCCTGGGGGTAATCAGCCCCAGCATTTT. The chain recombines TRBV6-1 with TRBJ1-5, with D possibly TRBD1 on 5 matching bases. V was shortened by 8 bases and J by 4 bases, with 12 bases between the two germline ends. There are 13 residues in the CDR3. From germline, CDR1 is MNHNS and CDR2 SASEGT.